This TCR beta chain emerged from a study of cytomegalovirus exposure and HLA in healthy donors. Overall study findings and caveats: The authors later found most CMV-associated TCR beta chains appeared HLA-restricted. Analyses of presence/absence relied on an assumption of roughly uniform sequencing depth across donors. Segments of the TCR beta V type were, in most cases, productive about 87% or about 30% of the time in an earlier analysis.

Vbeta (60) and Jbeta (13) primers were used in the PCR. Method: immunoSEQ multiplex PCR; TCRdb's copy keeps in-frame clones and lacks some. The sample yields about 120,000 clones, roughly 78% seen once. About this clone itself: Its specificity is not known.

The TCR was taken from a man aged 25 to 40 in good health and CMV-seropositive. The sample taken for sequencing was PBMCs.

In DNA form, the CDR3 reads TGTGCCAGCAGTCGATCCCGGGACACCACTGAAGCTTTCTTT. It encodes CASSRSRDTTEAFF. The chain joins TRBV6-5 to TRBJ1-1, with TRBD1 as a possible D gene (6 bases). Deletions cut 5 bases from V and 4 bases from J, with 14 bases between. Germline-derived CDR1 and CDR2 are MNHEY and SVGAGI. The CDR3 is 14 residues long.